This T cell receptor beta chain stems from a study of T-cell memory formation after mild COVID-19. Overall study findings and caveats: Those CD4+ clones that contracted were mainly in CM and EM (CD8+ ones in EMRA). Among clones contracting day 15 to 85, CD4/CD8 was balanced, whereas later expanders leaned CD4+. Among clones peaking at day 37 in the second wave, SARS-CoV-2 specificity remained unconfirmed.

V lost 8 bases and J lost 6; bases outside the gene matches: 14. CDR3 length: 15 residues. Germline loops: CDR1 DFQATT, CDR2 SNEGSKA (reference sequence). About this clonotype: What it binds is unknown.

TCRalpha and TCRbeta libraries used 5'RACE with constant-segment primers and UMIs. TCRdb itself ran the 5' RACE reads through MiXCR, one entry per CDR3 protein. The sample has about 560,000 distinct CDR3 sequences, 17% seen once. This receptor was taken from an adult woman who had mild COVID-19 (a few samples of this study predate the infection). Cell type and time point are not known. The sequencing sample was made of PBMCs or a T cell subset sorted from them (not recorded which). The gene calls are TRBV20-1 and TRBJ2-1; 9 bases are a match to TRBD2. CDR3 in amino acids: CSSRGGSGSPNEQFF. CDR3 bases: TGCAGTTCCAGGGGGGGTAGCGGGAGCCCCAATGAGCAGTTCTTC.